The following is a TCR beta chain sequence with its context. The data were taken from a study of blood T cell repertoires in COVID-19. Study in general: Samples of COVID-19 (acute and convalescent) were obtained from the United States, Italy and Spain. T cells, B-cell-depleted T cells, or PBMCs provided the cDNA or gDNA that served as material.

Methods used by the authors: Counts of nucleated cells, estimated from reference gene primer amplification, were obtained. Here immunoSEQ multiplex PCR was the method, and the copy in TCRdb shows in-frame clones only, minus some. V, J and clone size were drawn from that table, and D and trimming were deduced from the DNA. The repertoire holds 200,000 to 300,000 clones, with about 88% as singletons. The germline CDR1 and CDR2 sequences are LGHDT and YNNKEL (reference sequence). CDR3 length: 14 amino acids. Trimming left V 7 bases short and J 2 bases short, with 14 bases between. V is TRBV3-1 (or the pseudogene TRBV3-2) and J is TRBJ1-2; D is possibly TRBD1 (5 bases). This sequence was found in a woman between 40 and 50 years old who had recovered from COVID-19. The specimen sequenced was peripheral blood. The CDR3 bases are TGTGCCAGCACCCACCAGGGCCTGAACTATGGCTACACCTTC. This translates into CASTHQGLNYGYTF.